The 30 T cell receptor beta chains given below trace back to one sample, sequenced in a study of Ad26.COV2.S vaccination and SARS-CoV-2 variants (dated by TCRdb to the early 2020s). The method behind the library was the immunoSEQ multiplex PCR assay. TCRdb holds this immuneACCESS table with in-frame rearrangements only. Some clones are missing; in checked studies, unresolved V genes explain under half, and the rest has no known cause. For this sample there are 300,000 to 350,000 clones; approximately 90% appear just once. The biggest ten clones account for roughly 5% of the sample. This specimen's treatment or condition label, per the study, means: roughly 20 received Ad26.COV2.S at low or high dose, single or two shots; five or six received placebo; per-sample allocation not given. Repertoires of vaccine and placebo recipients were sequenced from samples taken on day 63 after the first injection.

Sequenced material: peripheral blood, taken in a trial of Ad26.COV2.S vaccine versus placebo. Receptors originate from a person between 18 and 65 years old who received the Ad26.COV2.S COVID-19 vaccine or a placebo.

V gene TRBV7-9 combines with J gene TRBJ2-7, with 7 bases matching TRBD1. Germline CDR1 is SEHNR and CDR2 is FQNEAQ (reference sequence). The junction had 7 bases not matched to a gene; V was cut back by 5 bases and J by 3 bases. The CDR3 contains 14 residues. The CDR3 sequence is CASSHETGIYEQYF. DNA of the CDR3: TGTGCCAGCAGCCACGAGACAGGGATCTACGAGCAGTACTTC.

The chain recombines TRBV7-2 with TRBJ2-2, with TRBD1 identical over 8 bases. The ends lost 4 bases at V and 6 bases at J; junction bases unmatched: 10. CDR1 and CDR2 from the germline V gene are SGHTA and FQGNSA. CDR3 length equals 16 residues. The CDR3 bases are TGTGCCAGCAGCTCTCGACAGGGGAGTAAGTCCGGGGAGCTGTTTTTT. It translates to CASSSRQGSKSGELFF.

The chain combines TRBV5-1 with TRBJ2-6; 9 bases align to TRBD1. Germline lookup yields CDR1 SGHRS and CDR2 YFSETQ. The CDR3 loop spans 18 amino acids. The junction had 8 bases not matched to a gene; V was cut back by 4 bases and J by 0 bases. The CDR3, as DNA: TGCGCCAGCAGCCTGTCAGGGACAGGGTCCTCTGGGGCCAACGTCCTGACTTTC. Encoded protein: CASSLSGTGSSGANVLTF.

This chain uses TRBV15 with TRBJ1-3; unclear D gene. Germline V gene sequence: CDR1 LNHNV, CDR2 YYDKDF (reference sequence). This CDR3 has 15 residues. Trimming left V 3 bases short and J 0 bases short, with 9 bases between. The CDR3 sequence is CATSRTVASGNTIYF. CDR3 nucleotides: TGTGCCACCAGCAGGACGGTCGCCTCTGGAAACACCATATATTTT.

The V call is TRBV6-1, the J call TRBJ1-5, with D possibly matching TRBD1 (5 bases). This CDR3 region has 15 residues. Germline V gives CDR1 MNHNS, CDR2 SASEGT. Trimming removed 0 bases from V and 4 bases from J, with 10 bases in between. This CDR3 reads CASSEAREGNQPQHF. CDR3 sequence (DNA): TGTGCCAGCAGTGAAGCGAGGGAGGGGAATCAGCCCCAGCATTTT.

This clone has only one observation. The chain is built from TRBV6-2 or TRBV6-3 and TRBJ2-5; no clear D. The CDR3 extends over 14 amino acids. The germline CDR1 and CDR2 sequences are MNHEY and SVGEGT. With 5 bases removed from V and 0 bases from J, the gap between germline ends came to 10 bases. CDR3: CASSLTSYQETQYF. The CDR3 DNA sequence: TGTGCCAGCAGTCTCACATCGTACCAAGAGACCCAGTACTTC.

The chain has TRBV5-1 and TRBJ2-5; 10 nucleotides line up with TRBD2. The CDR3 spans 17 residues. Looked up from germline, CDR1 is SGHRS and CDR2 is YFSETQ. After removal of 1 base from V and 2 bases from J, the junction contained 8 bases not matched to a gene. In DNA, the CDR3 is TGCGCCAGCAGCTTGTCCCCTAGCGGGAGCCCGCAAGAGACCCAGTACTTC. This sequence encodes CASSLSPSGSPQETQYF.

As for this clone: A read error may produce the germline difference seen at one junction end. The chain links TRBV7-8 to TRBJ1-1, with TRBD1 as a possible D gene (6 bases). This CDR3 has 12 amino acids. CDR1 SGHVS and CDR2 FQNEAQ come from the germline V gene. The DNA of the CDR3 is TGTGCCAGCAGCTTAGAGACAGGCCCGCGGGACTTT. It is translated as CASSLETGPRDF.

This clone was observed a few times. V gene TRBV21-1 combines with J gene TRBJ2-1; the table names TRBD2, a call not compared with the DNA. TRBV21-1 is described as a pseudogene. The CDR3 is 22 residues long. DNA for the CDR3: TGTGCCAGCAGCCGCTCCTCTCATAGCGGGAGGCACCGTTTGTTTACCTACAATGAGCAGTTCTTC. This gives the protein CASSRSSHSGRHRLFTYNEQFF.

The chain has TRBV27 and TRBJ2-7; 7 positions match TRBD1. This CDR3 is built from 13 residues. Germline CDR1 reads MNHEY; CDR2 reads SMNVEV (reference sequence). V was clipped by 4 bases and J by 2 bases; unmatched bases: 2. The CDR3 DNA follows: TGTGCCAGCAGTTACAGGGGACCCTACGAGCAGTACTTC. It encodes CASSYRGPYEQYF.

This sequence joins TRBV7-9 and TRBJ2-7; D unclear. V lost 1 base to trimming and J lost 3 bases, with 10 bases between them. This CDR3 spans 14 amino acids. The germline V gene encodes CDR1 SEHNR and CDR2 FQNEAQ (reference sequence). The CDR3 here is CASSLDGPIYEQYF. In DNA, the CDR3 is TGTGCCAGCAGCTTAGATGGGCCAATCTACGAGCAGTACTTC. The full variable domain, its missing parts supplied by reference TRBV7-9 and TRBJ2-7, is DTGVSQNPRHKITKRGQNVTFRCDPISEHNRLYWYRQTLGQGPEFLTYFQNEAQLEKSRLLSDRFSAERPKGSFSTLEIQRTEQGDSAMYLCASSLDGPIYEQYFGPGTRLTVT.

The chain uses TRBV4-3 and TRBJ2-1; no definite D call. Germline V gives CDR1 LGHNA, CDR2 YSLEER. V was shortened by 0 bases and J by 3 bases, with 3 bases between the two germline ends. The CDR3 runs to 13 residues. The CDR3 region has the DNA TGCGCCAGCAGCCAAGATCTCTACAATGAGCAGTTCTTC. Residues: CASSQDLYNEQFF.

In nucleotides, the CDR3 is TGTGCCAGCAGCGGGGGACAGGGGGGCTACGAGCAGTACTTC. It translates to CASSGGQGGYEQYF. The chain employs TRBV5-6 and TRBJ2-7; 11 positions match TRBD1. CDR1 SGHDT and CDR2 YYEEEE come from the germline V gene. With V trimmed by 4 bases and J by 3 bases, 3 bases remained unmatched. The CDR3 contains 14 residues.

The chain combines TRBV10-3 with TRBJ2-6; D could derive from TRBD1 or TRBD2 (5 bases each). The ends were cut back, 6 bases at V and 0 bases at J, with 12 bases in the middle. This CDR3 spans 16 amino acids. The germline gives CDR1 ENHRY, CDR2 SYGVKD. The CDR3 sequence is CAIRGDGTSGANVLTF. The CDR3, as DNA: TGTGCCATCAGGGGGGACGGAACCTCTGGGGCCAACGTCCTGACTTTC.

The V and J genes are TRBV7-9 and TRBJ2-3; 14 bases are a match to TRBD2. The ends lost 2 bases at V and 4 bases at J; junction bases unmatched: 2. Germline V CDR1 and CDR2: SEHNR, FQNEAQ (reference sequence). The CDR3 loop spans 16 amino acids. DNA for the CDR3: TGTGCCAGCAGCTTACGACTAGCGGGAGGGCCAGATACGCAGTATTTT. Translated, it gives CASSLRLAGGPDTQYF.

A note on this clone: The sample carries other DNA sequences with the same CDR3. The V call is TRBV27, the J call TRBJ1-5; D unclear. This CDR3 comprises 14 residues. Germline lookup yields CDR1 MNHEY and CDR2 SMNVEV (reference sequence). Trimming took off 6 bases at V and 0 bases at J, with 9 bases between the two ends. The CDR3 protein is CASSRGSSNQPQHF. CDR3 DNA: TGTGCCAGCAGCCGGGGAAGTAGCAATCAGCCCCAGCATTTT.

The rearrangement uses TRBV2 and TRBJ2-1; 7 nucleotides align to TRBD1. V was pared by 6 bases and J by 0 bases, with 5 bases of the junction left unmatched. Germline lookup yields CDR1 SNHLY and CDR2 FYNNEI. The CDR3 consists of 15 residues. In DNA form, the CDR3 reads TGTGCCAGCAGGGCAGGGGGTAGCTCCTACAATGAGCAGTTCTTC. As protein: CASRAGGSSYNEQFF.

The chain combines TRBV30 with TRBJ2-2; possible D gene TRBD2, 6 bases. The germline gives CDR1 GTSNPN, CDR2 SVGIG (reference sequence). V was cut by 0 bases and J by 7 bases, with 12 bases left in between. The CDR3 is 14 amino acids. The CDR3 DNA sequence: TGTGCCTGGAGTGTACGGGAGTTCGGCGGGGAGCTGTTTTTT. Residues: CAWSVREFGGELFF.

The CDR3 here is CASSPRTSESYEQYF. The CDR3 coding sequence is TGTGCCAGCTCACCAAGGACATCGGAGTCCTACGAGCAGTACTTC. The V call is TRBV18, the J call TRBJ2-7; D may be TRBD1 (5 bases). V was cut by 2 bases and J by 1 base, with 12 bases left in between. Germline CDR1 reads KGHSH; CDR2 reads LQKENI. CDR3 length: 15 amino acids.

The chain uses TRBV19 and TRBJ2-2; 9 positions agree with TRBD2. CDR3 length equals 17 residues. The germline CDR1 and CDR2 sequences are LNHDA and SQIVND (reference sequence). V was pared by 4 bases and J by 1 base, with 7 bases of the junction left unmatched. The DNA of the CDR3 is TGTGCCAGTAGTACCTCCCCGACTAGCGGGAACACCGGGGAGCTGTTTTTT. Protein sequence: CASSTSPTSGNTGELFF.

This rearrangement joins TRBV29-1 to TRBJ1-1; 9 bases are shared with TRBD1. The germline V gene encodes CDR1 SQVTM and CDR2 ANQGSEA. J was trimmed by 5 bases and V by 4 bases; bases with no gene match: 2. This CDR3 region has 12 residues. The CDR3 nucleotides are TGCAGCGTTGGGGACAGGGAAACTGAAGCTTTCTTT. Amino acids: CSVGDRETEAFF. Looking up the rest from reference TRBV29-1 and TRBJ1-1 gives the full variable domain: SAVISQKPSRDICQRGTSLTIQCQVDSQVTMMFWYRQQPGQSLTLIATANQGSEATYESGFVIDKFPISRPNLTFSTLTVSNMSPEDSSIYLCSVGDRETEAFFGQGTRLTVV.

The chain joins TRBV4-1 to TRBJ2-5, with a tentative D call TRBD2 (6 bases). Per the germline V gene, CDR1 is MGHRA and CDR2 is YSYEKL. Trimming took 0 bases from V and 4 from J, leaving 12 bases between them. There are 15 residues in the CDR3. In DNA form, the CDR3 reads TGCGCCAGCAGCCAAGATGAGGGAGGTGGAGAGACCCAGTACTTC. This translates into CASSQDEGGGETQYF.

The chain has TRBV9 and TRBJ2-1; tentatively, D is TRBD1 (6 bases). The V gene's germline CDR1 is SGDLS and CDR2 YYNGEE. Trimming removed 2 bases from V and 0 bases from J, with 12 bases in between. This CDR3 region has 16 residues. The DNA for the CDR3 is TGTGCCAGCAGCGTCCGCAGGGGAAGCTCCTACAATGAGCAGTTCTTC. Residues: CASSVRRGSSYNEQFF.

The chain employs TRBV7-8 and TRBJ2-5; no clear D. In germline, CDR1 is SGHVS, CDR2 FQNEAQ. This CDR3 contains 11 residues. V lost 5 bases and J lost 5, with 6 bases in between. DNA for the CDR3: TGTGCCAGCAGCCAACGGGAGACCCAGTACTTC. This encodes CASSQRETQYF.

V and J are TRBV7-2 and TRBJ1-6, with a possible D match to TRBD1 (5 bases). Trimming stripped 3 bases from V and 7 bases from J, with 22 bases between. This CDR3 has 18 amino acids. Germline lookup yields CDR1 SGHTA and CDR2 FQGNSA. The CDR3 sequence: CASSLVSSADTGNSPLHF. In nucleotides, the CDR3 is TGTGCCAGCAGCTTGGTATCCTCCGCGGACACGGGGAATTCACCCCTCCACTTT.

The DNA of the CDR3 is TGTGCCAGTACACCACAGGGACTTAGCAATCAGCCCCAGCATTTT. This encodes CASTPQGLSNQPQHF. This chain connects TRBV19 to TRBJ1-5; TRBD1 might be the D (6 bases). CDR1 LNHDA and CDR2 SQIVND come from the germline V gene (reference sequence). The CDR3 extends over 15 amino acids. Between the trimmed V and J ends, which lost 7 bases and 0 bases, there was a span of 13 bases.

The chain recombines TRBV7-3 with TRBJ2-1; D remains unclear. CDR1 is SGHTA and CDR2 is FQGTGA in the germline V gene. This CDR3 has 15 amino acids. Trimming removed 3 bases from V and 0 bases from J, with 9 bases in between. This chain's CDR3 is CASSFDPSSYNEQFF. CDR3 sequence (DNA): TGTGCCAGCAGCTTCGACCCCAGCTCCTACAATGAGCAGTTCTTC.

CDR3 in DNA: TGTGCCAGCGGACTAGCGGGGAACTACGAGCAGTACTTC. Translating gives CASGLAGNYEQYF. The V call is TRBV27, the J call TRBJ2-7; 12 bases map to TRBD2. The CDR3 has 13 residues. CDR1 is MNHEY and CDR2 is SMNVEV in the germline V gene (reference sequence). V was pared by 8 bases and J by 3 bases, with 2 bases of the junction left unmatched.

In its sample, this clone was seen once. The same CDR3 can be traced to other DNA sequences in this sample. The chain joins TRBV2 to TRBJ2-2, with TRBD1 matching over 7 bases. The CDR3 contains 14 residues. From germline, CDR1 is SNHLY and CDR2 FYNNEI. Unmatched junction bases numbered 5, after V lost 4 bases and J lost 6 bases. The CDR3 region is CASSGQGSPGELFF. Here the CDR3 DNA reads TGTGCCAGCAGTGGACAGGGTTCGCCCGGGGAGCTGTTTTTT.

The chain has TRBV18 and TRBJ2-7, with D unclear. V was clipped by 1 base and J by 4 bases, with 11 bases between them. CDR1 and CDR2 from the germline V gene are KGHSH and LQKENI. The CDR3 is made up of 14 amino acids. The CDR3 nucleotides read TGTGCCAGCTCACCACGGTCAGGTTCTTACGAGCAGTACTTC. Amino acid sequence: CASSPRSGSYEQYF.